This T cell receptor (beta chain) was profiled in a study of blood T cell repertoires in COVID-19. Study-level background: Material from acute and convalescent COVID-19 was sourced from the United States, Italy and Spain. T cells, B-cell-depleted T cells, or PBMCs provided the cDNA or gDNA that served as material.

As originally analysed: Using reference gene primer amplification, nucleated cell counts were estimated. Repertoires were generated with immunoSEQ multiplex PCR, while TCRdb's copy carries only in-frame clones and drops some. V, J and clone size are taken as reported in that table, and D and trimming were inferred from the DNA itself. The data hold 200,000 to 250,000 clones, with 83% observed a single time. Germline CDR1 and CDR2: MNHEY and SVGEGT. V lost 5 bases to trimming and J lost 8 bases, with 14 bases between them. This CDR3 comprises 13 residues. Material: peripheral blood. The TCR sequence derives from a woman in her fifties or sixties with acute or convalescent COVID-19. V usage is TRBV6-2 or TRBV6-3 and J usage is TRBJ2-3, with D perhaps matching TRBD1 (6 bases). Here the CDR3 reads CASSKGEGGTQYF. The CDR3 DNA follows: TGTGCCAGCAGTAAGGGAGAAGGGGGTACGCAGTATTTT.